These T cell receptor beta chains were read from a single sample in a study of response to subunit inactivated influenza vaccine. One entry per CDR3 protein, called by TCRdb with MiXCR from the RT-PCR reads. This sample yields approximately 480,000 distinct CDR3 sequences, of which about 10% are seen a single time; approximately 12% belongs to the top ten. Sequencing was performed on PBMCs from blood, taken roughly 45 days after vaccination. These TCRs come from a man aged 50 to 59 who received an inactivated influenza vaccine. The CDR3 runs from the conserved cysteine through the conserved F or W. The D gene is left open where the match is weak. The size entry is marked missing in some rows and otherwise reads once, few, many or a size class.

TRBJ2-2	-	16	TRBV5-1	-	CASSLDAKLSPGELFF	TGCGCCAGCAGCTTGGATGCCAAATTGTCCCCCGGGGAGCTGTTTTTT
TRBJ2-7	many	12	TRBV29-1	TRBD1	CSVEDRFYEQYF	TGCAGCGTTGAGGACAGGTTCTACGAGCAGTACTTC
TRBJ2-1	few	17	TRBV12-3/TRBV12-4	-	CASSGARTGISYNEQFF	TGTGCCAGCAGCGGGGCCAGGACCGGGATATCCTACAATGAGCAGTTCTTC
TRBJ2-7	many	13	TRBV7-2	-	CASSAGLGVRQYF	TGTGCCAGCAGCGCGGGACTGGGGGTTCGGCAGTACTTC
TRBJ2-3	-	16	TRBV6-2/TRBV6-3	TRBD2	CASSVGTRQLMDTQYF	TGTGCCAGCAGTGTCGGGACTAGGCAACTTATGGATACGCAGTATTTT
TRBJ1-6	many	14	TRBV6-2/TRBV6-3	TRBD1	CASSYEGQSSPLHF	TGTGCCAGCAGTTACGAGGGACAGAGTTCACCCCTCCACTTT
TRBJ1-2	many	12	TRBV29-1	-	CSVDTSNYGYTF	TGCAGCGTTGATACATCTAACTATGGCTACACCTTC
TRBJ2-5	few	15	TRBV28	-	CASSFARTPQETQYF	TGTGCCAGCAGTTTCGCGAGGACCCCGCAAGAGACCCAGTACTTC
TRBJ2-7	few	12	TRBV3-1	-	CASSQGIYEQYF	TGTGCCAGCAGCCAGGGGATCTACGAGCAGTACTTC
TRBJ1-1	-	15	TRBV5-1	-	CASSVGQIMNTEAFF	TGCGCCAGCAGCGTTGGACAAATCATGAACACTGAAGCTTTCTTT
TRBJ2-3	-	14	TRBV7-6	-	CASSSGIGTDTQYF	TGTGCCAGCAGCTCGGGAATAGGCACAGATACGCAGTATTTT
TRBJ1-4	-	16	TRBV7-8	TRBD1	CASSPDRVGPNEKLFF	TGTGCCAGCAGCCCGGACAGGGTTGGACCTAATGAAAAACTGTTTTTT
TRBJ2-2	many	14	TRBV20-1	-	CSARVLKNTGELFF	TGCAGTGCTAGGGTGTTGAAAAACACCGGGGAGCTGTTTTTT
TRBJ1-1	-	13	TRBV20-1	-	CSAKAWGESEAFF	TGCAGTGCTAAGGCTTGGGGGGAATCTGAAGCTTTCTTT
TRBJ1-5	many	13	TRBV12-3/TRBV12-4	TRBD1	CASSSTGRQPQHF	TGTGCCAGCAGTTCGACAGGGAGACAGCCCCAGCATTTT
TRBJ2-2	many	15	TRBV12-3/TRBV12-4	-	CASSLMDRTTGELFF	TGTGCCAGCAGTCTAATGGACAGAACCACCGGGGAGCTGTTTTTT
TRBJ2-3	-	16	TRBV7-2	-	CASSLVGPGATDTQYF	TGTGCCAGCAGCTTAGTAGGACCGGGGGCCACAGATACGCAGTATTTT
TRBJ2-1	-	16	TRBV7-6	TRBD1	CASSVRGLVSYNEQFF	TGTGCCAGCAGCGTTAGGGGGCTCGTGTCATACAATGAGCAGTTCTTC
TRBJ2-2	-	14	TRBV29-1	-	CSAKGGPNTGELFF	TGCAGCGCCAAGGGGGGGCCTAACACCGGGGAGCTGTTTTTT
TRBJ1-2	many	14	TRBV9	TRBD1	CASSVTGGSRGYTF	TGTGCCAGCAGCGTCACAGGGGGCTCGAGGGGCTACACCTTC
TRBJ2-1	few	18	TRBV4-3	-	CASSQDELDVGYYSEQFF	TGCGCCAGCAGCCAAGATGAATTAGATGTGGGATATTACAGTGAGCAGTTCTTC
TRBJ2-2	-	15	TRBV5-6	-	CASSPLALNTGELFF	TGTGCCAGCAGCCCACTAGCTCTGAACACCGGGGAGCTGTTTTTT
TRBJ1-3	-	15	TRBV9	-	CASSSDVGSGNTIYF	TGTGCCAGCAGCTCGGACGTCGGCTCTGGAAACACCATATATTTT
TRBJ2-5	-	15	TRBV11-3	TRBD1	CASSLGDSLKETQYF	TGTGCCAGCAGCCTAGGGGACAGCCTAAAAGAGACCCAGTACTTC
TRBJ1-1	few	11	TRBV5-6	-	CASSLFGEAFF	TGTGCCAGCAGCTTGTTCGGCGAAGCTTTCTTT
TRBJ2-7	many	14	TRBV20-1	TRBD2	CSAREGGVSYEQYF	TGCAGTGCTAGAGAGGGGGGGGTCTCCTACGAGCAGTACTTC
TRBJ2-2	-	14	TRBV5-1	-	CASSLNQGHRELFF	TGCGCCAGCAGCTTGAACCAGGGACACCGGGAGCTGTTTTTT
TRBJ2-7	few	15	TRBV20-1	-	CSARRWQVLSYEQYF	TGCAGTGCTAGAAGGTGGCAGGTTCTTTCCTACGAGCAGTACTTC
TRBJ2-7	few	12	TRBV25-1	TRBD2	CASSDGLAEQYF	TGTGCCAGCAGTGATGGACTAGCCGAGCAGTACTTC
TRBJ2-7	few	12	TRBV20-1	-	CSARRGAYEQYF	TGCAGTGCTAGAAGAGGGGCCTACGAGCAGTACTTC
TRBJ2-2	-	16	TRBV5-1	-	CASSLDARGGTGELFF	TGCGCCAGCAGCTTGGATGCCAGGGGAGGCACCGGGGAGCTGTTTTTT
TRBJ1-1	few	12	TRBV20-1	-	CSAGYQGEEAFF	TGCAGTGCTGGATATCAGGGTGAAGAAGCTTTCTTT
TRBJ2-3	many	15	TRBV12-3/TRBV12-4	TRBD2	CASSFVRLATDTQYF	TGTGCCAGCAGTTTTGTGAGACTAGCAACAGATACGCAGTATTTT
TRBJ2-7	few	16	TRBV20-1	TRBD2	CSARVPLARTPYEQYF	TGCAGTGCTAGAGTCCCACTAGCGCGCACTCCCTACGAGCAGTACTTC
TRBJ1-6	many	14	TRBV12-3/TRBV12-4	-	CASSPTGHNSPLHF	TGTGCCAGCAGTCCGACAGGCCATAATTCACCCCTCCACTTT
TRBJ1-6	-	20	TRBV12-3/TRBV12-4	-	CASRPGPPVVPSSYNSPLHF	TGTGCCAGCAGACCCGGGCCCCCCGTGGTCCCGAGCTCCTATAATTCACCCCTCCACTTT
TRBJ2-7	many	12	TRBV12-3/TRBV12-4	-	CASSPNGREQYF	TGTGCCAGCAGTCCTAATGGGAGGGAGCAGTACTTC
TRBJ2-3	many	13	TRBV29-1	TRBD2	CSAEGGRPDTQYF	TGCAGCGCGGAGGGCGGGAGACCAGATACGCAGTATTTT
TRBJ2-7	few	14	TRBV6-2/TRBV6-3	-	CASSYSFSAPGTDF	TGTGCCAGCAGTTACTCCTTCTCCGCCCCGGGAACGGACTTC
TRBJ1-1	-	16	TRBV27	-	CASSLYAGRANTEAFF	TGTGCCAGCAGTTTATATGCGGGGAGAGCGAACACTGAAGCTTTCTTT
TRBJ1-1	-	16	TRBV19	-	CASTPWGTTSNTEAFF	TGTGCCAGTACCCCTTGGGGGACAACGTCGAACACTGAAGCTTTCTTT
TRBJ2-7	-	16	TRBV28	-	CASSFDFVLQGHEQYF	TGTGCCAGCAGTTTCGATTTTGTACTACAGGGCCACGAGCAGTACTTC
TRBJ2-7	few	14	TRBV10-3	-	CAISELDREDEQYF	TGTGCCATCAGTGAGTTGGACAGAGAAGACGAGCAGTACTTC
TRBJ1-5	few	15	TRBV18	-	CASSPFSDRNQPQHF	TGTGCCAGCTCACCCTTCTCGGACAGAAATCAGCCCCAGCATTTT
TRBJ2-2	-	15	TRBV6-2/TRBV6-3	-	CASRLGRVRTGELFF	TGTGCCAGCCGACTCGGCCGGGTTAGGACCGGGGAGCTGTTTTTT
TRBJ2-5	many	14	TRBV5-1	-	CASSTWDAKETQYF	TGCGCCAGCAGCACCTGGGATGCCAAAGAGACCCAGTACTTC
TRBJ2-5	-	17	TRBV5-6	-	CASSLWAGFVQRETQYF	TGTGCCAGCAGCTTGTGGGCAGGGTTCGTTCAGCGAGAGACCCAGTACTTC
TRBJ1-1	-	15	TRBV20-1	-	CRPADFQVPNTEAFF	TGCAGGCCGGCAGACTTTCAGGTCCCGAACACTGAAGCTTTCTTT
TRBJ2-3	-	16	TRBV6-2/TRBV6-3	TRBD2	CASSSNSGRTRGTQYF	TGTGCCAGCAGTTCAAACAGCGGGAGGACGAGGGGTACGCAGTATTTT
TRBJ2-5	-	12	TRBV11-2	-	CASSLKFETQYF	TGTGCCAGCAGCTTAAAATTTGAGACCCAGTACTTC
TRBJ1-4	few	15	TRBV29-1	-	CSVKLTGTTNEKLFF	TGCAGCGTGAAGCTAACCGGGACAACTAATGAAAAACTGTTTTTT
TRBJ2-1	-	18	TRBV11-2	TRBD2	CASSLVSASSGRANEQFF	TGTGCCAGCAGCTTAGTATCGGCCTCTAGCGGGAGGGCTAATGAGCAGTTCTTC
TRBJ2-7	-	14	TRBV12-3/TRBV12-4	-	CASSLGGWRDEQYF	TGTGCCAGCAGTTTAGGGGGGTGGCGGGACGAGCAGTACTTC
TRBJ2-2	many	14	TRBV27	-	CASSLRATGGELFF	TGTGCCAGCAGTTTACGTGCAACGGGAGGGGAGCTGTTTTTT
TRBJ1-2	few	13	TRBV12-3/TRBV12-4	-	CASREDNAHGYTF	TGTGCCAGCAGAGAGGACAATGCCCATGGCTACACCTTC
TRBJ1-6	-	15	TRBV15	TRBD1	CATSTMDRSYSPLHF	TGTGCCACCAGCACGATGGACAGGTCATATTCACCCCTCCACTTT
TRBJ2-1	-	18	TRBV20-1	-	CSTTRLGPRAPSYNEQFF	TGCAGTACCACCCGGTTGGGTCCCCGAGCACCCTCCTACAATGAGCAGTTCTTC